Reported below is one TCR beta chain. TCRdb re-analysed the RT-PCR reads in MiXCR, keeping a single row per CDR3 protein. The data contain roughly 880,000 distinct CDR3 sequences, approximately 19% of them singletons. The CDR3 is 15 amino acids. The V end lost 0 bases, the J end lost 4 bases, and 12 bases lay between the germline ends. CDR1 and CDR2 (germline): SGHAT, FQNNGV. The entry originates in a study of patients and donors after allogeneic stem cell transplantation. The sequenced sample was blood, either unsorted or a sorted T cell fraction (not recorded which). The chain couples TRBV11-2 to TRBJ2-5; D perhaps matches TRBD2 (5 bases). This TCR derives from a human donor who was either an allogeneic HSCT recipient or a stem cell or donor lymphocyte infusion donor (not recorded which). It is not recorded whose cells these are; they may come from a transplant donor. Here the CDR3 reads CASSLDRRYRETQYF. The CDR3 DNA reads TGTGCCAGCAGCTTAGATAGGAGGTATCGAGAGACCCAGTACTTC.